This T cell receptor beta chain was found in a study of molecular identifiers for immune sequencing clone quantification. TCRdb reanalysed the PCR reads using MiXCR and keeps one entry per CDR3 protein. The table shows about 630,000 distinct CDR3 sequences, with roughly 25% occurring only once. Every naive CD8 library was made from between about 17,000 and 1,100,000 sorted cells with 10%, 30% or 50% RNA. Germline CDR1 is SGHAT and CDR2 is FQNNGV. The CDR3 length is 12 residues. J gave up 2 bases and V 7 bases, and 2 bases lay outside the gene matches. The sequence was collected from a human donor in good health. Some libraries in this study had Jurkat cell RNA spiked in. The chain employs TRBV11-2 and TRBJ2-7, with 7 nucleotides matching TRBD2. Sequencing was performed on naive CD8+ T cells from blood, with Jurkat cell RNA spiked in. Described subset: FACS-sorted CD8+CD4-CCR7+CD45RA+ naive T cells. This CDR3 is CASTREAYEQYF. The CDR3 DNA reads as TGTGCCAGCACCCGGGAGGCCTACGAGCAGTACTTC.